This TCR beta chain emerged from a study of T cell responses to AZD1222 COVID-19 vaccine. This CDR3 has 15 amino acids. Looked up from germline, CDR1 is SGHNT and CDR2 is YYREEE (reference sequence). With 0 bases removed from V and 4 bases from J, the gap between germline ends came to 13 bases. Produced via immunoSEQ multiplex PCR; TCRdb's table is partial and in-frame only. The repertoire holds more than 150,000 clones, approximately 91% seen once, with roughly 0.99% in the top ten. This material consisted of peripheral blood, taken on day 0 of AZD1222 vaccination. The V and J genes are TRBV5-4 and TRBJ1-2; D is uncertain. The receptor comes from an adult in good health. CDR3 coding DNA: TGTGCCAGCAGCTTGGAAGCGGGGAATCTCTATGGCTACACCTTC. Amino acids: CASSLEAGNLYGYTF.